The 8 T cell receptor beta chains presented below share a single source sample, sequenced in a study. TCRdb ran MiXCR on the reads and lists one entry per CDR3 protein. Here the sample spans 12,000 to 15,000 distinct CDR3 sequences, 30% to 45% being singletons. Sequenced: blood. These receptor sequences come from a human donor.

The chain links TRBV4-1 to TRBJ2-2; D might be TRBD1 or TRBD2, each matching 6 bases. V lost 0 bases, J lost 8 bases, and 25 bases lay in between. The CDR3 runs to 19 residues. The V gene's germline CDR1 is MGHRA and CDR2 YSYEKL. CDR3: CASSQDFAVEGHPVGELFF. The CDR3 region has the DNA TGCGCCAGCAGCCAAGATTTCGCGGTGGAGGGACACCCGGTTGGGGAGCTGTTTTTT.

By share of the sample, this clonotype is medium-sized. The J gene is TRBJ1-5, the V gene TRBV29-1; 7 nucleotides match TRBD1. This CDR3 is built from 12 residues. Germline V gene sequence: CDR1 SQVTM, CDR2 ANQGSEA. Unmatched junction bases numbered 2, after V lost 5 bases and J lost 4 bases. The CDR3 spells CSVRDSNQPQHF. The CDR3 region has the DNA TGCAGCGTTCGGGACAGTAATCAGCCCCAGCATTTT.

This chain connects TRBV4-2 to TRBJ2-1; 10 positions agree with TRBD2. The germline V gene encodes CDR1 LGHNA and CDR2 YNFKEQ. The CDR3 length is 17 residues. The junction had 8 bases not matched to a gene; V was cut back by 6 bases and J by 0 bases. In DNA, the CDR3 is TGTGCCAGCAGACCTAATCTAGCGGGAGACTCCTACAATGAGCAGTTCTTC. This encodes CASRPNLAGDSYNEQFF.

Of note for this clonotype: A read error is possible here, since a much larger clone lies one base away. This rearrangement joins TRBV4-2 to TRBJ1-5; weak D call: TRBD1 (6 bases). Between the trimmed V and J ends, which lost 0 bases and 2 bases, there was a span of 20 bases. CDR1 and CDR2 from the germline V gene are LGHNA and YNFKEQ. The CDR3 has 19 amino acids. The CDR3 coding sequence is TGTGCCAGCAGCCAAGATCGCAGGGGCTCCGTTACGGGCAATCAGCCCCAGCATTTT. Its translation: CASSQDRRGSVTGNQPQHF.

This clonotype is categorized as medium-sized (0.01 to 0.1%). The chain uses TRBV29-1 and TRBJ2-3, with a tentative D call TRBD1 (6 bases). CDR1 and CDR2 from the germline V gene are SQVTM and ANQGSEA. The V end was cut by 3 bases, the J end by 6 bases, with 7 bases between. The CDR3 is made up of 11 amino acids. The CDR3: CSVEGADTQYF. CDR3 nucleotide sequence: TGCAGCGTTGAGGGGGCTGATACGCAGTATTTT.

This clonotype was seen repeatedly, ten times or more. The rearrangement joins TRBV4-3 to TRBJ2-1; the D is unclear. The CDR3 contains 12 residues. Deletions cut 0 bases from V and 8 bases from J, with 5 bases between. Looked up from germline, CDR1 is LGHNA and CDR2 is YSLEER. The CDR3: CASSQEDHEQFF. The CDR3 bases are TGCGCCAGCAGCCAAGAAGACCATGAGCAGTTCTTC.

This chain connects TRBV4-2 to TRBJ2-2; 8 bases map to TRBD1. Looked up from germline, CDR1 is LGHNA and CDR2 is YNFKEQ. The CDR3 has 15 amino acids. V was clipped by 0 bases and J by 11 bases; unmatched bases: 8. CDR3 sequence: CASSQERTGTYELFF. The CDR3 DNA is TGTGCCAGCAGCCAAGAGCGGACAGGGACCTACGAGCTGTTTTTT.

This clonotype is medium-sized by share. The genes are TRBV4-3 and TRBJ2-5; D is unclear. The CDR3 has 11 amino acids. Germline V gene sequence: CDR1 LGHNA, CDR2 YSLEER. The V and J ends lost 1 base and 5 bases respectively, with 2 bases between them. The CDR3 region is CASSQAETQYF. In DNA, the CDR3 is TGCGCCAGCAGCCAAGCGGAGACCCAGTACTTC.